This T cell receptor (beta chain) was sequenced during a study of T cells in Graves' hyperthyroidism and ophthalmopathy. The CDR3 regions of TCR beta were amplified from RNA transcripts. Using the HTBI primer set, a first-round RT-PCR was run on the TCR CDR3. Each CDR3 protein is one row after TCRdb ran MiXCR on the multiplex PCR reads. Of about 380,000 distinct CDR3 sequences listed, approximately 15% are singletons. Ten or more counts support this clonotype. Germline-derived CDR1 and CDR2 are MNHNS and SASEGT. The CDR3 length is 16 residues. V lost 6 bases and J lost 8; bases outside the gene matches: 10. Uncontrolled infection, other autoimmune disease, pregnancy or lactation barred patients from enrollment.

The sample comprised blood. The rearrangement links TRBV6-1 to TRBJ2-1, with 13 bases aligning to TRBD2. The TCR originated in a woman aged 30 to 39 with Graves' ophthalmopathy. The CDR3 spells CASSSRTSGGIYEQFF. CDR3 in DNA: TGTGCCAGCAGCTCTCGGACTAGCGGGGGTATCTATGAGCAGTTCTTC.